This T cell receptor beta chain was captured in a study of shared clonotypes between healthy human individuals. The protocol was immunoSEQ multiplex PCR, while the TCRdb copy is restricted to in-frame clones and leaves out a portion. Here the sample spans a few million clones, 90% to 95% being singletons. The receptor was isolated from a man between 18 and 29 years old in good health. Sequencing was carried out using naive CD4+ T cells sorted from blood. Subset here: CD45RA+ positively selected.

The chain's CDR3 is CASSADGSSNQPQHF. Written as DNA, the CDR3 is TGCGCCAGCAGCGCGGATGGGAGTAGCAATCAGCCCCAGCATTTT. The chain recombines TRBV5-1 with TRBJ1-5; D remains ambiguous. Germline loops: CDR1 SGHRS, CDR2 YFSETQ. This CDR3 is 15 amino acids long. Deletions cut 4 bases from V and 0 bases from J, with 11 bases between. Supplemented by reference TRBV5-1 and TRBJ1-5, the full variable domain reads KAGVTQTPRYLIKTRGQQVTLSCSPISGHRSVSWYQQTPGQGLQFLFEYFSETQRNKGNFPGRFSGRQFSNSRSEMNVSTLELGDSALYLCASSADGSSNQPQHFGDGTRLSIL.